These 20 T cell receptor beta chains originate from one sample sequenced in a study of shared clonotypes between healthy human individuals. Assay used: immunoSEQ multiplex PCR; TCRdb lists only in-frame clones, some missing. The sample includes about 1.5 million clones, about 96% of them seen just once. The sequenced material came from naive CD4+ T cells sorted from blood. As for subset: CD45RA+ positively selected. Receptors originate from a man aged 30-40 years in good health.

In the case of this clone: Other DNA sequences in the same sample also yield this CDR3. Here the CDR3 reads CASSIDGNYGYTF. DNA of the CDR3: TGTGCCAGTAGTATAGACGGAAACTATGGCTACACCTTC. The chain is built from TRBV19 and TRBJ1-2; unclear D gene. V dropped 0 bases and J dropped 2 bases, with 4 bases sitting between them. CDR1 LNHDA and CDR2 SQIVND come from the germline V gene (reference sequence). This CDR3 is built from 13 residues.

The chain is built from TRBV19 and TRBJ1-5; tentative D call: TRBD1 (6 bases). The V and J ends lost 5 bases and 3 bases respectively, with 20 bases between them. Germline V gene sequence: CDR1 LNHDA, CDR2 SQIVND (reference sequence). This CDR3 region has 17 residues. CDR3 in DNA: TGTGCCAGTAGTCCGGACAGCTACGGGACCTTCAATCAGCCCCAGCATTTT. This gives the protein CASSPDSYGTFNQPQHF. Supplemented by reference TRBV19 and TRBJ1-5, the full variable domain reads DGGITQSPKYLFRKEGQNVTLSCEQNLNHDAMYWYRQDPGQGLRLIYYSQIVNDFQKGDIAEGYSVSREKKESFPLTVTSAQKNPTAFYLCASSPDSYGTFNQPQHFGDGTRLSIL.

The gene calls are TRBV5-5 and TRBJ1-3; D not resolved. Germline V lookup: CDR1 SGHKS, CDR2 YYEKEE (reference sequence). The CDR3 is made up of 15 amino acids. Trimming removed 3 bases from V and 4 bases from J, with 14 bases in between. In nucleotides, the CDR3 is TGTGCCAGCAGCTCCTACATGGCGAGAGGAAACACCATATATTTT. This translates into CASSSYMARGNTIYF.

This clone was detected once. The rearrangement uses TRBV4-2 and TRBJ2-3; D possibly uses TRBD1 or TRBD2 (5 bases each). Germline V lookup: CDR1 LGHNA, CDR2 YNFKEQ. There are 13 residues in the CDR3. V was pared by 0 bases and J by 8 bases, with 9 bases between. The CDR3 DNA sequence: TGTGCCAGCAGCCAAGATCAGGGAGCTACGCAGTATTTT. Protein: CASSQDQGATQYF.

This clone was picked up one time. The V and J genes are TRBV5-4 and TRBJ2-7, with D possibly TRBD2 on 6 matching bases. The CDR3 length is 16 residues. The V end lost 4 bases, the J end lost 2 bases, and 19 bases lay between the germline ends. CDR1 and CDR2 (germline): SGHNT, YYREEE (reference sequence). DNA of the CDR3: TGTGCCAGCAGCCTAGCCAGCGGGTCAACCCCCTACGAGCAGTACTTC. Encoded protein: CASSLASGSTPYEQYF.

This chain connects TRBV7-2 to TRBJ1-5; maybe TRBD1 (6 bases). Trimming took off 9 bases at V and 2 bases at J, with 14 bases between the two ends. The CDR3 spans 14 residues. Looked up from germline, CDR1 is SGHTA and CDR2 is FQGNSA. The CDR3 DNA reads TGTGCCAGTAACAGGGAAATTGGCAATCAGCCCCAGCATTTT. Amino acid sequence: CASNREIGNQPQHF.

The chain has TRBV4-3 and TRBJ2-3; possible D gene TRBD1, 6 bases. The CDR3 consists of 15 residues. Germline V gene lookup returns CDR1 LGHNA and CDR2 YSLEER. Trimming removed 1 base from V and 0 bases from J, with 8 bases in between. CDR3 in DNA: TGCGCCAGCAGCCAAGTTGGGGGCAGCACAGATACGCAGTATTTT. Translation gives CASSQVGGSTDTQYF.

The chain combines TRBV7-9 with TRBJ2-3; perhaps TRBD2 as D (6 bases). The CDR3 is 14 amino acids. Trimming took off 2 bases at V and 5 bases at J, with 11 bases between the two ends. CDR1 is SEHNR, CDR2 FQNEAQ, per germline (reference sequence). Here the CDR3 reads CASSLTLSGDTQYF. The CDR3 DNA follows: TGTGCCAGCAGCTTAACCCTTAGCGGAGATACGCAGTATTTT.

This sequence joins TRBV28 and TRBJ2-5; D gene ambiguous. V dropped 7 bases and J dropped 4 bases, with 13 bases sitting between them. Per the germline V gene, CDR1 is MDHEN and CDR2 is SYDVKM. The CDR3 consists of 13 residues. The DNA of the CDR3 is TGTGCCAGCAAAAATCCCCTGCCAGAGACCCAGTACTTC. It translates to CASKNPLPETQYF.

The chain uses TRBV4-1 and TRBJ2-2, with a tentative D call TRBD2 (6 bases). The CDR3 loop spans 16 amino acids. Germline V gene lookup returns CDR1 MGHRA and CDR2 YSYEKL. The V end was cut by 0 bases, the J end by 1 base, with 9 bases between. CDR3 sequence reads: CASSQEWRENTGELFF. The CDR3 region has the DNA TGCGCCAGCAGCCAAGAGTGGCGGGAGAACACCGGGGAGCTGTTTTTT.

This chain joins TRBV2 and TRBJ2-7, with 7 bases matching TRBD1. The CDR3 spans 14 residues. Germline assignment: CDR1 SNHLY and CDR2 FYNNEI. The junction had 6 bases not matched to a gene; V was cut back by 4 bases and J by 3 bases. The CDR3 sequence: CASSADRVGYEQYF. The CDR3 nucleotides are TGTGCCAGCAGTGCAGACAGGGTGGGCTACGAGCAGTACTTC.

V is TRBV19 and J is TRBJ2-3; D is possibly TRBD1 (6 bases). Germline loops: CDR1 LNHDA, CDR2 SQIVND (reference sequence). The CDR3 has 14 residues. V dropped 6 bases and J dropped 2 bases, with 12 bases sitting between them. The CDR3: CASSQGLPTDTQYF. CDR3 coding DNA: TGTGCCAGTAGCCAGGGGCTCCCCACAGATACGCAGTATTTT.

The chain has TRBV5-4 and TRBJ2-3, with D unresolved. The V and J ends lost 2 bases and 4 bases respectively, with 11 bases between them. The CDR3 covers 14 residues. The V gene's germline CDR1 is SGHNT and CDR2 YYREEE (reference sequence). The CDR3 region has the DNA TGTGCCAGCAGCTTAAGGGAATCGGCAGATACGCAGTATTTT. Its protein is CASSLRESADTQYF. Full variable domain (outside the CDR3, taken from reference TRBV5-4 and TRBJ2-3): ETGVTQSPTHLIKTRGQQVTLRCSSQSGHNTVSWYQQALGQGPQFIFQYYREEENGRGNFPPRFSGLQFPNYSSELNVNALELDDSALYLCASSLRESADTQYFGPGTRLTVL.

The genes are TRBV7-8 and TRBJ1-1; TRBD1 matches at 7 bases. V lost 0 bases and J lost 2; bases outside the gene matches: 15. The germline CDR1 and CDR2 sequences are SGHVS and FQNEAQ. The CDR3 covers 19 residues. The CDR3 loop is CASSLAPVPLRQGNTEAFF. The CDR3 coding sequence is TGTGCCAGCAGCTTAGCCCCGGTCCCCCTCAGACAGGGCAACACTGAAGCTTTCTTT. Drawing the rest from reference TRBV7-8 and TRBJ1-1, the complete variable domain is GAGVSQSPRYKVAKRGQDVALRCDPISGHVSLFWYQQALGQGPEFLTYFQNEAQLDKSGLPSDRFFAERPEGSVSTLKIQRTQQEDSAVYLCASSLAPVPLRQGNTEAFFGQGTRLTVV.

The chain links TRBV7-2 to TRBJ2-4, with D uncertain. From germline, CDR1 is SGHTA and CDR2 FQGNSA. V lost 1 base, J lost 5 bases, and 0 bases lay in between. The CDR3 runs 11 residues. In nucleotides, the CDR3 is TGTGCCAGCAGCTTAGAAAACATTCAGTACTTC. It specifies CASSLENIQYF.

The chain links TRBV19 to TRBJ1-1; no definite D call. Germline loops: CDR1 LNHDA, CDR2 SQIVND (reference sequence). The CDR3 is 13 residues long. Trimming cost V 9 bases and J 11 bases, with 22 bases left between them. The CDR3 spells CASSLYGVESAFF. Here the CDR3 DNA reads TGTGCCAGCAGCTTATACGGGGTTGAATCGGCTTTCTTT.

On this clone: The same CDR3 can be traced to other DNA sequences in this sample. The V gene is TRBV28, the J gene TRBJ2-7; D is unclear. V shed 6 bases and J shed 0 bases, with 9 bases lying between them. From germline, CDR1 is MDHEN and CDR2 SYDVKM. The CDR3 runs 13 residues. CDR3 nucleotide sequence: TGTGCCAGCAGCCCTGGTGACTCCTACGAGCAGTACTTC. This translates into CASSPGDSYEQYF.

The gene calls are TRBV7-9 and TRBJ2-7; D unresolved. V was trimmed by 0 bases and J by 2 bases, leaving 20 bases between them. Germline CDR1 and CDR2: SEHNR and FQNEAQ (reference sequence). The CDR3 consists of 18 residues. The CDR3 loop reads CASSLAPTRAVGAYEQYF. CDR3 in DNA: TGTGCCAGCAGCTTAGCGCCGACCCGTGCGGTTGGAGCCTACGAGCAGTACTTC. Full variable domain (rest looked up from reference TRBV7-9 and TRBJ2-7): DTGVSQNPRHKITKRGQNVTFRCDPISEHNRLYWYRQTLGQGPEFLTYFQNEAQLEKSRLLSDRFSAERPKGSFSTLEIQRTEQGDSAMYLCASSLAPTRAVGAYEQYFGPGTRLTVT.

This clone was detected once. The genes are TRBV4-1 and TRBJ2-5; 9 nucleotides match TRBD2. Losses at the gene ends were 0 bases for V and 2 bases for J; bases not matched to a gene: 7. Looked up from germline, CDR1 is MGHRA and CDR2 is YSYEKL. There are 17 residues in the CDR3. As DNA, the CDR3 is TGCGCCAGCAGCCAAGATCGTCTAGCGGGGTGGCAAGAGACCCAGTACTTC. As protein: CASSQDRLAGWQETQYF.

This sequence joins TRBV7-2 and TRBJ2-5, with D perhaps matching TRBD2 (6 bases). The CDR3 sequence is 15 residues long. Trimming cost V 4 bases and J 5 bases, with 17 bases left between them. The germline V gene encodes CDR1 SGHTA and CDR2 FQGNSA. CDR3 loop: CASSSSGQGGETQYF. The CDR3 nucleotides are TGTGCCAGCAGCTCAAGCGGGCAGGGTGGTGAGACCCAGTACTTC.